What follows is one T cell receptor beta chain and its context. Its antigen remains unknown. This entry is derived from a study of cytomegalovirus exposure and HLA in healthy donors. Whole-study results and caveats: Some public TCRs appeared in many individuals, while most sequences were rare.

13 Jbeta primers and 60 Vbeta primers were used for the PCR. The assay was immunoSEQ multiplex PCR, and TCRdb's table has in-frame clones only and misses some. The sample has over 100,000 clones, about 78% seen once; the top ten hold roughly 1.5%. Sequencing used PBMCs. The TCR originated in a female donor in good health and CMV-seronegative.

The CDR3 sequence: CASSDSGFDTGELFF. The CDR3 bases are TGTGCCAGCAGTGATTCGGGGTTCGACACCGGGGAGCTGTTTTTT. V and J are TRBV6-1 and TRBJ2-2; D is perhaps TRBD2 (5 bases). There are 15 residues in the CDR3. Germline V lookup: CDR1 MNHNS, CDR2 SASEGT. V lost 3 bases, J lost 3 bases, and 11 bases lay in between.